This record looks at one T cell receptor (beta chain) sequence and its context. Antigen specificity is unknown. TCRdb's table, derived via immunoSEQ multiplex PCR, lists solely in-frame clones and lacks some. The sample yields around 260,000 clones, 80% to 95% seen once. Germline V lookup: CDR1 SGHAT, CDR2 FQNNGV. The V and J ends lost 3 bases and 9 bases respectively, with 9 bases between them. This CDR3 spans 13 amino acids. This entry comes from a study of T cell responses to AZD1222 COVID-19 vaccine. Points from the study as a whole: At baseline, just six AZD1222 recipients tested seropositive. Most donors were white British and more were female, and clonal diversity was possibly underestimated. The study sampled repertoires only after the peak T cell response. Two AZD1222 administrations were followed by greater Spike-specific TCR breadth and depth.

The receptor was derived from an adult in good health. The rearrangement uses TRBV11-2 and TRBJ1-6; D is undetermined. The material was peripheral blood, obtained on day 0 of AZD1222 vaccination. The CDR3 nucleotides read TGTGCCAGCAGCTTTGGGTCCGGTTCACCCCTCCACTTT. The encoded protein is CASSFGSGSPLHF.